This T cell receptor (beta chain) was found in a study of blood T cell repertoires in COVID-19. Trimming stripped 3 bases from V and 8 bases from J, with 10 bases between. The CDR3 totals 13 residues. Germline V gene sequence: CDR1 SGHTA, CDR2 FQGTGA. Followed over time, Seattle patients had been enrolled while infection was active. This table comes from immunoSEQ multiplex PCR, and its TCRdb copy is limited to in-frame clones, with some not included. The sample includes some 360,000 clones, 80% to 90% of them seen just once. The sequenced material came from peripheral blood. The TCR was taken from an older woman with COVID-19, enrolled during active disease. The V and J genes are TRBV7-3 and TRBJ2-2; D not certain. The CDR3 sequence is CASSFTRIGELFF. CDR3 coding DNA: TGTGCCAGCAGCTTCACGAGAATTGGGGAGCTGTTTTTT.